The rows below give T cell receptor beta chains drawn from one sample of a study of blood T cell repertoires in COVID-19. The method was immunoSEQ multiplex PCR; TCRdb's version includes in-frame clones alone and lacks a portion of them. Of 140,000 or so clones in the sample, approximately 84% were seen once. Source material: peripheral blood. These receptors all come from a woman in her sixties with acute or convalescent COVID-19. The CDR3 runs from the conserved cysteine through the conserved F or W. The D gene is left open where the match is weak. A clone size is listed for some rows: how often the clone was seen (once, few, many), or a class if it is expanded.

V	size	J	D	DNA	CDR3
TRBV7-9	once	TRBJ2-7	TRBD2	TGTGCCAGCAGCTTTGAGCGGGAAGGCAACTACGAGCAGTACTTC	CASSFEREGNYEQYF
TRBV27	NA	TRBJ1-1	NA	TGTGCCAGCAGTCCATTTGGGGGGGGTTTCGACACTGAAGCTTTCTTT	CASSPFGGGFDTEAFF
TRBV27	NA	TRBJ1-6	NA	TGTGCCAGCAGTTTATCCAGGGGTAATTCACCCCTCCACTTT	CASSLSRGNSPLHF
TRBV6-1	few	TRBJ1-5	NA	TGTGCCAGCAGTGAAAATTCCCGTCAGCCCCAGCATTTT	CASSENSRQPQHF
TRBV14	NA	TRBJ2-2	NA	TGTGCCAGCAGCCTTACAGGGAACACCGGGGAGCTGTTTTTT	CASSLTGNTGELFF
TRBV28	NA	TRBJ1-1	TRBD1	TGTGCCAGCAGTGAGGGGGCTAGGAACACTGAAGCTTTCTTT	CASSEGARNTEAFF
TRBV28	NA	TRBJ2-3	TRBD2	TGTGCCAGCAGTTTAGTTCTGGCGGGAGGAAGCACAGATACGCAGTATTTT	CASSLVLAGGSTDTQYF
TRBV3-1/TRBV3-2	NA	TRBJ2-2	TRBD2	TGTGCCAGCACTCCGGGACTATCCTTAACCGGGGAGCTGTTTTTT	CASTPGLSLTGELFF
TRBV9	NA	TRBJ2-1	TRBD2	TGTGCCAGCAGCGTAGCTGGTGCGGGAGGGCCGGGTGAGCAGTTCTTC	CASSVAGAGGPGEQFF
TRBV5-1	NA	TRBJ2-1	TRBD2	TGCGCCACCTCTAGCGGGAGGAACTACAATGAGCAGTTCTTC	CATSSGRNYNEQFF
TRBV7-9	NA	TRBJ2-7	TRBD1	TGTGCCAGCAGCTATGGACAGGGGAACTACGAGCAGTACTTC	CASSYGQGNYEQYF
TRBV23-1	NA	TRBJ1-4	TRBD1	TGCGCCAGCAGTCAAACCCAAGACCCGACAGGGGGCACTTCAAATCCGGAAAAACTGTTTTTT	CASSQTQDPTGGTSNPEKLFF
TRBV27	NA	TRBJ2-7	NA	TGTGCCAGCAGCCCTAGCTCGGGAGTCCTCTCCTACGAGCAGTACTTC	CASSPSSGVLSYEQYF
TRBV7-2	once	TRBJ1-5	NA	TGTGCCAGCAGCTTAAGAGGGTCCCGTCAGCCCCAGCATTTT	CASSLRGSRQPQHF
TRBV18	NA	TRBJ1-1	TRBD1	TGTGCCAGCTCACTATACCGGGACAGGGAAATTAACACTGAAGCTTTCTTT	CASSLYRDREINTEAFF
TRBV27	few	TRBJ2-1	TRBD2	TGTGCCAGCTCCCGGGGGGTCTCCTACAATGAGCAGTTCTTC	CASSRGVSYNEQFF
TRBV5-1	once	TRBJ2-7	TRBD2	TGCGCCAGCAGCTCCCTAGCGGGAGCAGGCGAGCAGTACTTC	CASSSLAGAGEQYF
TRBV29-1	NA	TRBJ1-2	TRBD1	TGCAGCGTTGGTTCAGGGGGAGAGGGCTACACCTTC	CSVGSGGEGYTF
TRBV2	NA	TRBJ2-5	NA	TGTGCCAGCAGTGGTAGGGGATTGGGAGAGACCCAGTACTTC	CASSGRGLGETQYF
TRBV6-5	NA	TRBJ1-6	NA	TGTGCCATGGGGGCAGGTTATAATTCACCCCTCCACTTT	CAMGAGYNSPLHF
TRBV20-1	NA	TRBJ2-5	TRBD2	TGCAGTGCTAGTGATAGCGGGAGGGCCAGGGCCCAGTACTTC	CSASDSGRARAQYF
TRBV28	once	TRBJ1-1	NA	TGTGCCAGCAGTTCCCGGGTCTCGGCTTTCTTT	CASSSRVSAFF
TRBV29-1	NA	TRBJ2-1	NA	TGCAGCGTGTGGAGCTACAATGAGCAGTTCTTC	CSVWSYNEQFF
TRBV28	few	TRBJ1-2	TRBD1	TGTGCCAGCAGTGACTTGGACACAGGGGCGCCTTATGGCTACACCTTC	CASSDLDTGAPYGYTF
TRBV7-9	NA	TRBJ1-6	NA	TGTGCCAGCAGCTTCGGACAGCAAGTTTATTCACCCCTCCACTTT	CASSFGQQVYSPLHF
TRBV7-9	NA	TRBJ2-1	TRBD2	TGTGCCAGCAGCTTAGTTCCAGCGGGAGAGAATGAGCAGTTCTTC	CASSLVPAGENEQFF
TRBV28	NA	TRBJ2-3	TRBD2	TGTGCCAGGTACAAAACTAGCGGATCTAGCACAGATACGCAGTATTTT	CARYKTSGSSTDTQYF
TRBV7-6	NA	TRBJ2-7	TRBD1	TGTGCCAGCAGCTTAGGGTCAGGGGGCGCCCCTTACGAGCAGTACTTC	CASSLGSGGAPYEQYF
TRBV19	NA	TRBJ2-4	NA	TGTGCCAGTAGTCTACAGGTATCCAAAAACATTCAGTACTTC	CASSLQVSKNIQYF
TRBV5-1	NA	TRBJ1-2	NA	TGCGCCAGCAGCTCGCGGGAATCCCAACAAACGACCTATGGCTACACCTTC	CASSSRESQQTTYGYTF
TRBV6-2/TRBV6-3	NA	TRBJ1-5	NA	TGTGCCAGCAGTTACGGTTTCGGGGGGAATCAGCCCCAGCATTTT	CASSYGFGGNQPQHF
TRBV4-1	few	TRBJ1-5	NA	TGCGCCAGCAGCCAGCAGGGTTCGGGGGACAATCAGCCCCAGCATTTT	CASSQQGSGDNQPQHF
TRBV6-1	NA	TRBJ1-3	TRBD1	TGTGCCAGCAGTGACGCAGGGGGAAGAAACACCATATATTTT	CASSDAGGRNTIYF
TRBV20-1	NA	TRBJ2-3	TRBD2	TGCAGTGCTAGTAAGGCTAGCGGGAGGGCCGGGACAGATACGCAGTATTTT	CSASKASGRAGTDTQYF
TRBV18	NA	TRBJ1-5	TRBD1	TGTGCCAGCTCACCTGGGACAGTTCAGCCCCAGCATTTT	CASSPGTVQPQHF
TRBV4-1	NA	TRBJ1-1	NA	TGCGCCAGCAGCCAAGATCTAGTGTCCAGCGAAGCTTTCTTT	CASSQDLVSSEAFF
TRBV5-1	NA	TRBJ2-7	TRBD2	TGCGCCAGCAGCTTGGTTCCTAGCGGGCTCTACGAGCAGTACTTC	CASSLVPSGLYEQYF
TRBV7-9	NA	TRBJ2-7	NA	TGTGCCAGCAGCTTCCCTCTACAGGGAAGTTTCCTCGGCGAGCAGTACTTC	CASSFPLQGSFLGEQYF
TRBV7-2	NA	TRBJ2-7	NA	TGTGCCAGCAGCTTAAGGGGGAGGGCCGAGGAGCAGTACTTC	CASSLRGRAEEQYF
TRBV19	few	TRBJ2-2	TRBD2	TGTGCCAGTAGTGACGGGACTAGCGGAAGAGCGCAGAGGACCGGGGAGCTGTTTTTT	CASSDGTSGRAQRTGELFF
TRBV25-1	NA	TRBJ1-2	NA	TGTGCCAGCAGTCGAGGAAACTATGGCTACACCTTC	CASSRGNYGYTF
TRBV25-1	NA	TRBJ2-7	NA	TGTGCCAGCAGGAACCAAGGGGTTCCTTTCGAGCAGTACTTC	CASRNQGVPFEQYF
TRBV21-1	once	TRBJ1-1	NA	TGTGCCAGCAGCAAAATGTGCTTGGGAGGGATGAACACTGAAGCTTTCTTT	CASSKMCLGGMNTEAFF
TRBV5-1	NA	TRBJ1-2	NA	TGCGCCAGCAGCTCCGGTCCCGGGACTGCTGACTATGGCTACACCTTC	CASSSGPGTADYGYTF
TRBV9	NA	TRBJ2-2	TRBD2	TGTGCCAGCAGCGCCCAACTAGCGGGTGCGCGTACCGGGGAGCTGTTTTTT	CASSAQLAGARTGELFF
TRBV28	NA	TRBJ2-7	TRBD1	TGTGCCAGCAAAGGACAGGGGCTGTACGAGCAGTACTTC	CASKGQGLYEQYF
TRBV5-4	NA	TRBJ2-1	TRBD2	TGTGCCAGCAGCGGCAGAGCGACCAGCGGGAGGGCCGGGGTTGAGAATGAGCAGTTCTTC	CASSGRATSGRAGVENEQFF
TRBV27	NA	TRBJ1-6	NA	TGTGCCAGCAGTTTAGGAGGGAATAATTCACCCCTCCACTTT	CASSLGGNNSPLHF
TRBV3-1/TRBV3-2	few	TRBJ1-3	NA	TGTGCCAGCAGCCAAGAAGCAGGGTTTGGAAACACCATATATTTT	CASSQEAGFGNTIYF